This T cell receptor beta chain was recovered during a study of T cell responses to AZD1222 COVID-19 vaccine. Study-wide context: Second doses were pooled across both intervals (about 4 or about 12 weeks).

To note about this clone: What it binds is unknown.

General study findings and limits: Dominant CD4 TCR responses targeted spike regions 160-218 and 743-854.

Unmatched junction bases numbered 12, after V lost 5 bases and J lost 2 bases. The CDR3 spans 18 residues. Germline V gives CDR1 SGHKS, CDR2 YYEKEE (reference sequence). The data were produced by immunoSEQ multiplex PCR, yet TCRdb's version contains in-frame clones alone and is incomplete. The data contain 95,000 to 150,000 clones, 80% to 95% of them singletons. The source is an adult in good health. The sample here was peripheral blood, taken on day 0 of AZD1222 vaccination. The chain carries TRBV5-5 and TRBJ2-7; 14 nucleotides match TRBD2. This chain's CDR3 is CASSSGDRGLAGAYEQYF. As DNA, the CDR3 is TGTGCCAGCAGTTCCGGGGACAGGGGACTAGCGGGGGCCTACGAGCAGTACTTC. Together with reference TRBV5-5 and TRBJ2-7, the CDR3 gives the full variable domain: DAGVTQSPTHLIKTRGQQVTLRCSPISGHKSVSWYQQVLGQGPQFIFQYYEKEERGRGNFPDRFSARQFPNYSSELNVNALLLGDSALYLCASSSGDRGLAGAYEQYFGPGTRLTVT.